Sequencing of this TCR beta chain was carried out in a study of T cells in localized non-small cell lung cancer. Study-wide findings and caveats: Turning up in adjacent lung were a median approximately 60 of the top 100 tumor clones.

The assay was immunoSEQ multiplex PCR, and TCRdb's table has in-frame clones only and misses some. The sample shows roughly 30,000 clones, over 75% of them seen only once. Trimming at V came to 4 bases and at J to 3 bases, leaving 8 bases not matched to a gene. Germline V CDR1 and CDR2: SGHRS, YFSETQ. CDR3 length: 16 residues. As regards this clone: Its antigen is unknown.

This specimen was peripheral blood mononuclear cells, taken before any cancer treatment. This rearrangement joins TRBV5-1 to TRBJ2-7; 12 bases fit TRBD1. The receptor's source is a woman aged 35-75 years with stage III lung adenocarcinoma. The CDR3 DNA follows: TGCGCCAGCAGCACGGGAGGGACAGGGGGCGTCTACGAGCAGTACTTC. Its translation is CASSTGGTGGVYEQYF.